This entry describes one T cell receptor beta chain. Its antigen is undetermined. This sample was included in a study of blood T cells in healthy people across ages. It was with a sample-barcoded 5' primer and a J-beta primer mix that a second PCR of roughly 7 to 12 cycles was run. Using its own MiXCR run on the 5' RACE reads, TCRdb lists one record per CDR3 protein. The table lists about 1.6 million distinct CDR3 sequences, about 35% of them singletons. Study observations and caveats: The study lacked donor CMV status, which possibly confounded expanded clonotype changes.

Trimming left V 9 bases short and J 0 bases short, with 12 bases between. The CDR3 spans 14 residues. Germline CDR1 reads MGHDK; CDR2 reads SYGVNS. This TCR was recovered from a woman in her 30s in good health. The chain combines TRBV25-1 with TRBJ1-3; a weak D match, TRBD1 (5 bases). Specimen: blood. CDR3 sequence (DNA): TGTGCCAGTAGGGACTCACTCTCTGGAAACACCATATATTTT. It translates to CASRDSLSGNTIYF. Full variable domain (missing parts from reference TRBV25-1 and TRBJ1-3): EADIYQTPRYLVIGTGKKITLECSQTMGHDKMYWYQQDPGMELHLIHYSYGVNSTEKGDLSSESTVSRIRTEHFPLTLESARPSHTSQYLCASRDSLSGNTIYFGEGSWLTVV.